The rows below give T cell receptor beta chains drawn from one sample of a study of response to subunit inactivated influenza vaccine. TCRdb redid the calling of the RT-PCR reads with MiXCR, one entry per CDR3 protein. The repertoire holds roughly 710,000 distinct CDR3 sequences, with roughly 15% as singletons. The specimen was PBMCs from blood, collected approximately 15 days before vaccination. The receptor source for this set is a middle-aged man who received an inactivated influenza vaccine. The CDR3 runs from the conserved cysteine through the conserved F or W. Fields, in order: V gene, clone size, J gene, CDR3 length, D gene, CDR3 protein, CDR3 DNA. The D gene is left open where the match is weak. Some rows mark clone size as missing; the rest say once, few, many or name a class of expanded clone.

TRBV3-1	NA	TRBJ2-5	16	NA	CASSQEQLVQQETQYF	TGTGCCAGCAGCCAAGAGCAGCTAGTCCAACAAGAGACCCAGTACTTC
TRBV11-2	many	TRBJ2-2	15	NA	CASSYTYSRTGELFF	TGTGCCAGCAGCTACACCTACTCTCGCACCGGGGAGCTGTTTTTT
TRBV10-3	NA	TRBJ2-1	18	TRBD2	CAISESGTSGSSYNEQFF	TGTGCCATCAGTGAGTCAGGGACTAGCGGGAGCTCCTACAATGAGCAGTTCTTC
TRBV6-6	many	TRBJ1-4	16	NA	CASSKLPGHGSEKLFF	TGTGCCAGCAGTAAACTACCGGGACACGGAAGTGAAAAACTGTTTTTT
TRBV20-1	NA	TRBJ2-3	17	TRBD2	CSANDYWLAGSTDTQYF	TGCAGTGCCAACGACTATTGGCTAGCGGGCTCCACAGATACGCAGTATTTT
TRBV28	few	TRBJ2-3	17	TRBD2	CASSSGLAGPLTDTQYF	TGTGCCAGCAGTTCAGGACTAGCGGGCCCCCTCACAGATACGCAGTATTTT
TRBV21-1	NA	TRBJ1-5	17	NA	CASSKALSGTDNQPQHF	TGTGCCAGCAGCAAAGCGCTCTCAGGGACTGACAATCAGCCCCAGCATTTT
TRBV30	NA	TRBJ1-1	11	NA	CASGGETEAFF	TGTGCCTCCGGGGGAGAGACTGAAGCTTTCTTT
TRBV3-2	NA	TRBJ2-3	14	NA	CATPLGGVDYTQYF	TGTGCCACCCCGTTGGGCGGGGTCGATTATACGCAGTATTTT
TRBV20-1	once	TRBJ2-5	12	NA	CSASPRQETQYF	TGCAGTGCTAGTCCCAGACAAGAGACCCAGTACTTC
TRBV5-1	NA	TRBJ2-5	15	TRBD1	CASNPTGINKETQYF	TGCGCCAGCAACCCGACAGGGATTAACAAAGAGACCCAGTACTTC
TRBV14	few	TRBJ2-1	17	NA	CASSPRMSAFSYNEQFF	TGTGCCAGCAGCCCGCGTATGAGCGCTTTCTCCTACAATGAGCAGTTCTTC
TRBV18	NA	TRBJ2-7	17	TRBD1	CASSPTPGTGGTYEQYF	TGTGCCAGCTCACCAACACCCGGGACAGGGGGGACGTACGAGCAGTACTTC
TRBV29-1	NA	TRBJ2-1	11	NA	CSVEDARQQFF	TGCAGCGTTGAAGATGCTAGGCAGCAGTTCTTC
TRBV20-1	few	TRBJ2-5	13	TRBD2	CSARRLAGETQYF	TGCAGTGCTAGACGACTAGCTGGCGAGACCCAGTACTTC
TRBV7-2	NA	TRBJ2-1	13	NA	CASGRVPGREQFF	TGTGCCAGCGGACGGGTTCCGGGCAGGGAGCAGTTCTTC
TRBV2	few	TRBJ2-6	15	NA	CASSFIPSGANVLTF	TGTGCCAGCAGTTTCATTCCCTCTGGGGCCAACGTCCTGACTTTC
TRBV6-2/TRBV6-3	few	TRBJ2-7	14	TRBD2	CASSDASGSYEQYF	TGTGCCAGCAGTGACGCTAGCGGGTCCTACGAGCAGTACTTC
TRBV29-1	many	TRBJ2-1	14	TRBD2	CSAGLAGGLNEQFF	TGCAGCGCTGGACTAGCGGGAGGCCTCAATGAGCAGTTCTTC
TRBV2	many	TRBJ2-2	15	NA	CASSPDSSNTGELFF	TGTGCCAGCTCCCCGGATTCGTCGAACACCGGGGAGCTGTTTTTT
TRBV20-1	few	TRBJ2-3	16	NA	CSARDHGGSGTDTQYF	TGCAGTGCTAGAGATCATGGGGGCAGCGGCACAGATACGCAGTATTTT
TRBV13	NA	TRBJ2-5	13	NA	CASRSRGQETQYF	TGTGCCAGCAGATCCAGGGGCCAAGAGACCCAGTACTTC
TRBV2	few	TRBJ2-3	11	TRBD2	CAGTSGSTQYF	TGTGCCGGGACTAGCGGGAGTACGCAGTATTTT
TRBV29-1	NA	TRBJ1-2	15	NA	CSVRGGPSRGYGYTF	TGCAGCGTTAGGGGGGGGCCAAGTCGCGGCTATGGCTACACCTTC
TRBV28	NA	TRBJ2-7	15	TRBD1	CASSALDRGLGEQYF	TGTGCCAGCAGTGCTCTGGACAGGGGATTGGGAGAGCAGTACTTC
TRBV5-6	NA	TRBJ1-5	16	NA	CASSLASRVGNQPQHF	TGTGCCAGCAGCTTGGCCAGCAGGGTTGGCAATCAGCCCCAGCATTTT
TRBV12-3/TRBV12-4	NA	TRBJ1-1	15	TRBD1	CASSFSPGGNTEAFF	TGTGCCAGCAGTTTTAGTCCAGGGGGGAACACTGAAGCTTTCTTT
TRBV27	NA	TRBJ2-1	18	NA	CASSRTRGAGYGWNEQFF	TGTGCCAGCAGTCGGACGAGGGGGGCGGGTTATGGCTGGAATGAGCAGTTCTTC
TRBV7-2	NA	TRBJ2-5	16	NA	CASSRQVLSGRETQYF	TGTGCCAGCAGCCGGCAAGTACTCTCCGGGCGGGAGACCCAGTACTTC
TRBV15	NA	TRBJ1-4	15	NA	CATSRGGGGNEKLFF	TGTGCCACCAGCCGGGGGGGTGGAGGTAATGAAAAACTGTTTTTT
TRBV9	few	TRBJ2-2	16	NA	CASSARTARGDGELFF	TGTGCCAGCAGCGCCCGGACCGCCCGAGGTGACGGGGAGCTGTTTTTT
TRBV6-5	few	TRBJ2-2	17	NA	CASSSERALANTGELFF	TGTGCCAGCAGTTCCGAAAGGGCACTCGCGAACACCGGGGAGCTGTTTTTT
TRBV20-1	NA	TRBJ2-5	14	NA	CSAREALAQETQYF	TGCAGTGCTAGAGAGGCGCTAGCCCAAGAGACCCAGTACTTC
TRBV20-1	NA	TRBJ2-7	15	NA	CSARDVRGFYNEQYF	TGCAGTGCTAGAGATGTCAGGGGATTCTACAATGAGCAGTACTTC
TRBV5-1	few	TRBJ1-2	14	NA	CASSASSEGPRYTF	TGCGCCAGCAGCGCTTCATCGGAAGGGCCGCGCTACACCTTC
TRBV12-3/TRBV12-4	NA	TRBJ1-6	12	NA	CASRGANSPLHF	TGTGCCAGCAGGGGGGCTAATTCACCCCTCCACTTT
TRBV24-1	NA	TRBJ2-5	11	NA	CATSDLLTQYF	TGTGCCACCAGTGATTTGCTGACCCAGTACTTC
TRBV27	many	TRBJ1-2	13	NA	CASSSGLYYGYTF	TGTGCCAGCAGTTCCGGGCTTTACTATGGCTACACCTTC
TRBV10-3	few	TRBJ1-4	17	TRBD1	CAISESFGTGPNEKLFF	TGTGCCATCAGTGAGTCCTTTGGGACAGGACCTAATGAAAAACTGTTTTTT
TRBV7-9	NA	TRBJ2-5	16	NA	CASSLRSVGGQETQYF	TGTGCCAGCAGCTTAAGGTCGGTAGGGGGACAAGAGACCCAGTACTTC
TRBV29-1	few	TRBJ2-1	14	NA	CSVERLGDYNEQFF	TGCAGCGTCGAACGACTAGGCGACTACAATGAGCAGTTCTTC
TRBV4-3	NA	TRBJ2-7	14	NA	CASSQVRDSYEQYF	TGCGCCAGCAGCCAAGTGCGGGACAGCTACGAGCAGTACTTC
TRBV28	few	TRBJ2-1	13	TRBD1	CASRTRDRDRVIF	TGTGCCAGCAGAACGCGAGACCGGGACAGGGTGATCTTC
TRBV2	many	TRBJ2-2	12	NA	CASAREAGELFF	TGTGCCAGCGCGAGGGAGGCCGGGGAGCTGTTTTTT
TRBV29-1	NA	TRBJ2-3	14	TRBD2	CSVDGLDITDTQYF	TGCAGCGTTGACGGACTAGATATAACAGATACGCAGTATTTT
TRBV27	few	TRBJ2-7	15	TRBD1	CASSLLTGSSYEQYF	TGTGCCAGCAGTTTACTGACAGGGAGCTCCTACGAGCAGTACTTC
TRBV30	NA	TRBJ2-2	13	NA	CAWSGAITGELFF	TGTGCCTGGAGTGGGGCGATTACCGGGGAGCTGTTTTTT
TRBV4-1	many	TRBJ2-2	18	NA	CASSQVLLGGADTGELFF	TGCGCCAGCAGCCAAGTCCTCCTGGGGGGGGCTGACACCGGGGAGCTGTTTTTT
TRBV27	few	TRBJ2-3	16	NA	CASSQTMGAPTDTQYF	TGTGCCAGCAGCCAAACTATGGGGGCCCCTACAGATACGCAGTATTTT
TRBV11-1	NA	TRBJ1-2	15	NA	CASSPDRDTHYGYTF	TGTGCCAGCAGCCCAGACCGGGACACACACTATGGCTACACCTTC
TRBV12-3/TRBV12-4	NA	TRBJ2-7	16	TRBD2	CASSLGGAGGSYEQYF	TGTGCCAGCAGTCTCGGGGGGGCGGGGGGCTCCTACGAGCAGTACTTC
TRBV12-3/TRBV12-4	NA	TRBJ2-1	15	TRBD2	CASSLGGGGAYEQFF	TGTGCCAGCAGTTTAGGTGGCGGGGGGGCCTATGAGCAGTTCTTC
TRBV7-9	many	TRBJ2-7	16	NA	CASSPYLGVGSYEQYF	TGTGCCAGCAGCCCCTATCTTGGGGTAGGGTCCTACGAGCAGTACTTC
TRBV7-2	few	TRBJ2-2	16	TRBD1	CASSLATGINTGELFF	TGTGCCAGCAGCTTAGCGACAGGGATTAACACCGGGGAGCTGTTTTTT
TRBV29-1	few	TRBJ2-2	14	NA	CSVGGGAFPGELFF	TGCAGCGTTGGAGGGGGAGCCTTCCCCGGGGAGCTGTTTTTT
TRBV6-2/TRBV6-3	few	TRBJ2-5	21	TRBD2	CASSYSTLRVTSGGYQETQYF	TGTGCCAGCAGTTACTCCACCCTAAGAGTGACTAGCGGGGGGTATCAAGAGACCCAGTACTTC
TRBV20-1	many	TRBJ2-2	15	TRBD1	CSARTGTGNTGELFF	TGCAGTGCTAGAACCGGGACAGGAAACACCGGGGAGCTGTTTTTT
TRBV20-1	NA	TRBJ2-1	15	NA	CSASAPGADYNEQFF	TGCAGTGCTAGTGCTCCGGGGGCCGACTACAATGAGCAGTTCTTC